The present T cell receptor beta chain was sequenced within a study of identical twins. Study-wide points: Out-of-frame alpha sequences shared between twins exhibited an excess of low generation probability. Out-of-frame beta chain sequences displayed weaker excess sharing between twins.

This clonotype has just a few counts. Its antigen is not identified. V shed 2 bases and J shed 1 base, with 9 bases lying between them. This CDR3 is built from 15 residues. Germline-derived CDR1 and CDR2 are KGHSH and LQKENI. Via MiXCR, TCRdb re-called the 5' RACE reads, giving one row per CDR3 protein. The profile shows more than 350,000 distinct CDR3 sequences, 9% to 10% of them singletons. The chain uses TRBV18 and TRBJ1-5; no definite D call. The sample taken for sequencing was naive T cells sorted from blood. The TCR comes from a woman aged 45-65 years in good health. The CDR3 nucleotides are TGTGCCAGCTCACCATTGCCACAAAGCAATCAGCCCCAGCATTTT. Translating gives CASSPLPQSNQPQHF.